Listed here are 28 T cell receptor beta chains from one sample, sequenced in a study of blood T cell repertoires in COVID-19. The data were produced by immunoSEQ multiplex PCR, yet TCRdb's version contains in-frame clones alone and is incomplete. The sample carries about 210,000 clones, roughly 94% recorded once. The sequencing input was peripheral blood. These receptors were collected from a man aged 25 to 40 with acute or convalescent COVID-19.

The sample holds one count of this clone. The chain is built from TRBV28 and TRBJ1-2, with no clear D. CDR1 is MDHEN and CDR2 is SYDVKM in the germline V gene. The CDR3 has 11 amino acids. V was clipped by 6 bases and J by 4 bases, with 6 bases between them. CDR3 sequence: CASRISYGYTF. The CDR3 DNA sequence: TGTGCCAGCAGGATTAGCTATGGCTACACCTTC.

Comments on this clone: Distinct nucleotide sequences in the sample also encode this CDR3. The J gene is TRBJ1-5, the V gene TRBV2, with TRBD1 matching over 7 bases. This CDR3 comprises 13 residues. With 9 bases clipped from V and 0 bases from J, the junction kept 2 bases outside the gene matches. Germline CDR1 and CDR2: SNHLY and FYNNEI. The CDR3 sequence: CASGTVSNQPQHF. The CDR3 nucleotides are TGTGCCAGTGGGACAGTTAGCAATCAGCCCCAGCATTTT.

The V call is TRBV5-1, the J call TRBJ2-7; D may be TRBD2 (5 bases). CDR1 is SGHRS, CDR2 YFSETQ, per germline. With 2 bases removed from V and 0 bases from J, the gap between germline ends came to 12 bases. The CDR3 totals 15 residues. In nucleotides, the CDR3 is TGCGCCAGCAGCTTCACTACGGGGAGCTCCTACGAGCAGTACTTC. Translated, it gives CASSFTTGSSYEQYF.

The chain joins TRBV11-2 to TRBJ2-7; 7 bases are a match to TRBD1. This CDR3 region has 19 residues. Trimming removed 1 base from V and 1 base from J; junction bases left unmatched: 16. Looked up from germline, CDR1 is SGHAT and CDR2 is FQNNGV. In DNA, the CDR3 is TGTGCCAGCAGCTTAGCCCAAAGGACAGGATATAAATTATCCTACGAGCAGTACTTC. This gives the protein CASSLAQRTGYKLSYEQYF.

This clone was found once. The chain uses TRBV5-6 and TRBJ2-7, with a possible D match to TRBD2 (6 bases). CDR3 length: 15 residues. CDR1 SGHDT and CDR2 YYEEEE come from the germline V gene. V shed 0 bases and J shed 3 bases, with 13 bases lying between them. The CDR3 DNA is TGTGCCAGCAGCTTGGTGGGGACTGCTTACTACGAGCAGTACTTC. Translating gives CASSLVGTAYYEQYF.

The chain carries TRBV15 and TRBJ2-1; 9 nucleotides line up with TRBD1. This CDR3 is built from 16 residues. Germline V gives CDR1 LNHNV, CDR2 YYDKDF (reference sequence). V was pared by 4 bases and J by 10 bases, with 14 bases of the junction left unmatched. The CDR3, as DNA: TGTGCCACCAGCAACAACGCCGGGACAGGGAATGGGGAGCAGTTCTTC. Translated, it gives CATSNNAGTGNGEQFF.

This chain joins TRBV7-9 and TRBJ2-7; a weak D match, TRBD2 (6 bases). V was shortened by 8 bases and J by 5 bases, with 16 bases between the two germline ends. The V gene's germline CDR1 is SEHNR and CDR2 FQNEAQ (reference sequence). This CDR3 region has 13 residues. The CDR3 reads CASGSFTGDEQYF. CDR3 coding DNA: TGTGCCAGCGGGAGTTTCACGGGAGACGAGCAGTACTTC.

The chain joins TRBV4-1 to TRBJ2-2; 7 nucleotides match TRBD2. CDR3 length equals 15 residues. V trimming: 7 bases; J trimming: 1 base; junction bases outside the gene matches: 6. CDR1 is MGHRA and CDR2 is YSYEKL in the germline V gene. CDR3 amino acids: CASNGGRENTGELFF. DNA for the CDR3: TGCGCCAGCAATGGCGGGAGAGAGAACACCGGGGAGCTGTTTTTT.

The CDR3 protein is CASSYIAAGAKNIQYF. The CDR3 bases are TGTGCCAGCAGTTACATAGCGGCTGGCGCCAAAAACATTCAGTACTTC. The chain combines TRBV6-2 or TRBV6-3 with TRBJ2-4; D might be TRBD2 (6 bases). Germline V gene sequence: CDR1 MNHEY, CDR2 SVGEGT. Trimming pared 2 bases from V and 1 base from J, leaving 12 bases between. The CDR3 runs to 16 residues.

This clone was seen a single time. CDR3 nucleotides: TGTGCCAGCAGCATGGAAGGGGGACGTCTAATGAACACTGAAGCTTTCTTT. Its translation is CASSMEGGRLMNTEAFF. The chain joins TRBV9 to TRBJ1-1; D may be TRBD1 (6 bases). The CDR3 contains 17 residues. The germline CDR1 and CDR2 sequences are SGDLS and YYNGEE. Between the trimmed V and J ends, which lost 4 bases and 0 bases, there was a span of 19 bases.

This chain uses TRBV7-8 with TRBJ1-4, with 7 positions matching TRBD1. The V and J ends lost 6 bases and 10 bases, in that order; junction bases with no gene match: 5. Germline V gives CDR1 SGHVS, CDR2 FQNEAQ. CDR3 length: 12 amino acids. CDR3 protein: CASSRTGGKLFF. CDR3 bases: TGTGCCAGCAGTAGGACAGGTGGAAAACTGTTTTTT.

The CDR3 DNA sequence: TGTGCCAGCAGTTACCCCAATAATTTCCTAGCGGGACCCTCCTACGAGCAGTACTTC. It is translated as CASSYPNNFLAGPSYEQYF. The V gene is TRBV6-2 or TRBV6-3, the J gene TRBJ2-7; 9 positions agree with TRBD2. This CDR3 region has 19 residues. Per germline, CDR1 MNHEY and CDR2 SVGEGT. V shed 2 bases, J shed 0 bases, and the junction held 14 bases outside the gene matches.

The chain carries TRBV6-5 and TRBJ1-5; D is possibly TRBD1 (6 bases). V was trimmed by 2 bases and J by 2 bases, leaving 13 bases between them. This CDR3 has 16 residues. Germline V CDR1 and CDR2: MNHEY, SVGAGI. This CDR3 is CASSYNQGYGNQPQHF. CDR3 sequence (DNA): TGTGCCAGCAGTTACAACCAGGGGTACGGCAATCAGCCCCAGCATTTT.

The gene calls are TRBV12-5 and TRBJ2-5; 7 nucleotides line up with TRBD2. CDR1 is LGHNT and CDR2 is FRNRAP in the germline V gene. J lost 5 bases, V lost 6 bases, and 12 bases had no gene match. The length of the CDR3 is 15 residues. The CDR3 sequence: CASGTGLVLMETQYF. The CDR3, as DNA: TGTGCTAGTGGGACCGGACTAGTCTTAATGGAGACCCAGTACTTC. Looking up the rest from reference TRBV12-5 and TRBJ2-5 gives the full variable domain: DARVTQTPRHKVTEMGQEVTMRCQPILGHNTVFWYRQTMMQGLELLAYFRNRAPLDDSGMPKDRFSAEMPDATLATLKIQPSEPRDSAVYFCASGTGLVLMETQYFGPGTRLLVL.

The rearrangement links TRBV12-3 or TRBV12-4 to TRBJ2-7; D is uncertain. Between the trimmed V and J ends, which lost 1 base and 3 bases, there was a span of 4 bases. This CDR3 region has 12 residues. CDR3 residues: CASSLVNYEQYF. The CDR3 bases are TGTGCCAGCAGTTTAGTCAACTACGAGCAGTACTTC.

The chain joins TRBV5-1 to TRBJ2-3, with 7 bases that match TRBD1. The V segment lost 3 bases and the J segment 0 bases; nucleotides outside the gene matches: 7. Germline values: CDR1 SGHRS, CDR2 YFSETQ. The CDR3 totals 16 residues. CDR3 nucleotide sequence: TGCGCCAGCAGCTCTAACAGGGGTTCTAGCACAGATACGCAGTATTTT. Its protein product is CASSSNRGSSTDTQYF.

The chain uses TRBV4-2 and TRBJ2-2; D not resolved. This CDR3 spans 14 amino acids. From germline, CDR1 is LGHNA and CDR2 YNFKEQ. The V gene lost 0 bases and the J gene lost 4 bases, with 6 bases spanning the gap. The CDR3 DNA reads as TGTGCCAGCAGCCAAGATGCTACCACCGGGGAGCTGTTTTTT. As protein: CASSQDATTGELFF.

This chain uses TRBV30 with TRBJ1-2; possibly TRBD1 for D (5 bases). Germline CDR1 reads GTSNPN; CDR2 reads SVGIG (reference sequence). Trimming removed 8 bases from V and 2 bases from J, with 12 bases in between. The CDR3 is 12 residues long. CDR3 amino acids: CAVQAGNYGYTF. In DNA, the CDR3 is TGTGCCGTACAGGCAGGGAACTATGGCTACACCTTC.

This chain joins TRBV24-1 and TRBJ2-1, with 7 nucleotides matching TRBD2. This CDR3 has 15 amino acids. Germline V gene sequence: CDR1 KGHDR, CDR2 SFDVKD. J lost 2 bases, V lost 4 bases, and 4 bases had no gene match. The CDR3 protein is CATSDASGTYNEQFF. CDR3 DNA: TGTGCCACCAGTGACGCTAGCGGAACCTACAATGAGCAGTTCTTC.

V gene TRBV6-1 combines with J gene TRBJ2-1, with D possibly TRBD1 on 5 matching bases. The CDR3 covers 14 residues. Germline loops: CDR1 MNHNS, CDR2 SASEGT. Between the trimmed V and J ends, which lost 2 bases and 7 bases, there was a span of 12 bases. The CDR3 coding sequence is TGTGCCAGCAGTGAAATAGGCAGGGTGAATGAGCAGTTCTTC. It encodes CASSEIGRVNEQFF.

The chain couples TRBV28 to TRBJ1-2, with TRBD1 matching over 10 bases. With 1 base clipped from V and 2 bases from J, the junction kept 1 base outside the gene matches. Germline V gives CDR1 MDHEN, CDR2 SYDVKM. The CDR3 is 15 amino acids. The CDR3 reads CASSLLGQGNYGYTF. The CDR3 bases are TGTGCCAGCAGTTTATTGGGACAGGGGAACTATGGCTACACCTTC.

V is TRBV20-1 and J is TRBJ2-7; 9 bases are shared with TRBD1. Trimming cost V 3 bases and J 3 bases; bases outside gene matches: 3. CDR3 length equals 13 residues. The germline CDR1 and CDR2 sequences are DFQATT and SNEGSKA (reference sequence). CDR3 DNA: TGCAGTGCTAGTGAGACAGGGGGCTACGAGCAGTACTTC. This sequence encodes CSASETGGYEQYF.

The genes are TRBV7-9 and TRBJ2-3; D is possibly TRBD1 (5 bases). Germline CDR1 SEHNR, CDR2 FQNEAQ (reference sequence). V lost 2 bases to trimming and J lost 5 bases, with 14 bases between them. The CDR3 is made up of 15 amino acids. The DNA for the CDR3 is TGTGCCAGCAGCTTATACAGGCTAGATGGAGATACGCAGTATTTT. As protein: CASSLYRLDGDTQYF.

The chain uses TRBV6-5 and TRBJ2-1; TRBD1 aligns across 7 bases. V trimming: 5 bases; J trimming: 7 bases; junction bases outside the gene matches: 8. From germline, CDR1 is MNHEY and CDR2 SVGAGI. The CDR3 runs to 14 residues. The DNA for the CDR3 is TGTGCCAGCAGTAGACAGGGTAGGACAAATGAGCAGTTCTTC. Its protein is CASSRQGRTNEQFF.

The chain uses TRBV5-1 and TRBJ1-1; D perhaps matches TRBD1 (6 bases). Trimming took 4 bases from V and 2 from J, leaving 18 bases between them. CDR3 length: 16 residues. Per the germline V gene, CDR1 is SGHRS and CDR2 is YFSETQ. The CDR3 coding sequence is TGCGCCAGCAGCATATTACAGGGCCCTATAAACACTGAAGCTTTCTTT. Protein sequence: CASSILQGPINTEAFF.

There are a few counts of this clone. The chain combines TRBV4-2 with TRBJ1-2; D may be TRBD1 (6 bases). V dropped 4 bases and J dropped 6 bases, with 18 bases sitting between them. The CDR3 runs 15 residues. From germline, CDR1 is LGHNA and CDR2 YNFKEQ. CDR3 nucleotides: TGTGCCAGCAGCCCCTCTATTGGGGGGGCGGATGGCTACACCTTC. This sequence encodes CASSPSIGGADGYTF.

CDR3 DNA: TGTGCCAGCACTTGGGGCCAGGGGAATGGTTCACCCCTCCACTTT. This codes for CASTWGQGNGSPLHF. The J gene is TRBJ1-6, the V gene TRBV3-1 (or the pseudogene TRBV3-2); TRBD1 might be the D (6 bases). Germline CDR1 and CDR2: LGHDT and YNNKEL (reference sequence). V was shortened by 7 bases and J by 9 bases, with 19 bases between the two germline ends. The CDR3 consists of 15 residues.

This chain connects TRBV30 to TRBJ2-7, with D tentatively TRBD1 (6 bases). V lost 2 bases and J 6 bases, leaving 17 bases between the germline ends. Germline loops: CDR1 GTSNPN, CDR2 SVGIG (reference sequence). The CDR3 is 14 residues long. This CDR3 reads CAWSRAGVRGEQYF. CDR3 coding DNA: TGTGCCTGGAGTAGGGCAGGGGTGAGGGGCGAGCAGTACTTC.